This T cell receptor beta chain was profiled in a study of post-analysis software for immune sequencing data. At the level of the study: Both relapsing-remitting and secondary progressive multiple sclerosis featured among the disease courses, as did progressive-relapsing multiple sclerosis. Findings of the study overall: In patients, TRBV5-6, TRBV5-1 and TRBV20-1 belonged to several TRBV segments found more frequently than in controls. Significantly lower normalized Chao1 diversity was found in patients with multiple sclerosis relative to controls. Clustering by F measure revealed strong co-clustering among samples prepared together in one batch.

Worth noting for this clonotype: What it recognizes is unknown. The junction does not match germline at one end; this may be a read error.

The CDR3 totals 17 residues. CDR1 is SSHAT and CDR2 is FNYEAQ in the germline V gene (reference sequence). Unique-molecular-identifier-tagged TCR beta cDNA libraries were used. Researchers reported roughly 0.5 million cDNA molecules coming from approximately 0.95 to 9.8 million T cells. TCRdb recomputed calls from the PCR reads with MiXCR, one row per CDR3 protein. Of hundreds of thousands of distinct CDR3 sequences in the sample, 40% to 50% are singletons; the top ten hold roughly 1.8%. The clonotype comes from a girl aged 5 to 17 with multiple sclerosis. Sequenced sample: blood. The J gene is TRBJ2-3, the V gene TRBV7-7; 10 bases line up with TRBD2. CDR3 DNA sequence: TGTGCTAGCAGCTTAGGAGTCCTAGCGGGAGTTACAGATACGCAGTATTTT. Its protein product is CASSLGVLAGVTDTQYF.